The rows below give T cell receptor beta chains drawn from one sample of a study of metastatic and nonmetastatic thyroid tumors. TCRdb reanalyzed the PCR reads via MiXCR. Of tens of thousands of clones listed, more than 30% are singletons. The sequenced sample consisted of blood. These receptors originate from a male donor with papillary thyroid cancer or a benign thyroid nodule (not recorded which). Some clones in this sample may be carry-over from other donors' samples. The CDR3 runs from the conserved cysteine through the conserved F or W. A D gene is named only where the DNA matches it firmly. A row's size may be missing; if present it is once, few, many or a size class.

CDR3aa | CDR3nt | v_gene | d_gene | abundance | j_gene
CASSQVPRAAGELFF | TGCGCCAGCAGCCAAGTTCCACGGGCGGCCGGGGAGCTGTTTTTT | TRBV4-1 | NA | NA | TRBJ2-2
CASSSTGGYTF | TGTGCCAGCAGCTCGACAGGAGGCTACACCTTC | TRBV11-3 | NA | NA | TRBJ1-2
CASSVSPDRSYEQYF | TGTGCCAGCAGCGTATCCCCGGACCGCTCCTACGAGCAGTACTTT | TRBV9 | NA | NA | TRBJ2-7
CASSPPTPLGEAFF | TGTGCCAGCTCACCACCGACCCCCTTGGGTGAAGCTTTCTTT | TRBV18 | NA | NA | TRBJ1-1
CASSLGYGTDTQYF | TGTGCCAGCAGCTTAGGTTATGGTACAGATACGCAGTATTTT | TRBV11-3 | NA | NA | TRBJ2-3
CASSRLAVPGPDTQYF | TGTGCCAGCAGTAGACTAGCGGTCCCAGGCCCAGATACGCAGTATTTT | TRBV28 | TRBD2 | many | TRBJ2-3
CASRLTPSGNEQFF | TGTGCCAGCCGCCTCACGCCCAGCGGTAATGAGCAGTTCTTC | TRBV18 | NA | NA | TRBJ2-1
CASSLAGGGRAAGELFF | TGTGCCAGCAGCTTAGCGGGGGGCGGGAGGGCGGCCGGGGAGCTGTTTTTT | TRBV7-2 | TRBD2 | medium-sized | TRBJ2-2
CASSPTGNGYTF | TGTGCCAGCAGCCCTACAGGGAATGGCTACACCTTC | TRBV6-1 | NA | NA | TRBJ1-2
CASSLVKETQYF | TGTGCCAGCAGCTTAGTCAAAGAGACCCAGTACTTC | TRBV11-2 | NA | NA | TRBJ2-5
CSARDRAGPSTYEQYF | TGCAGTGCTAGAGATAGGGCCGGACCGTCTACCTACGAGCAGTACTTC | TRBV20-1 | NA | NA | TRBJ2-7
CASRTELNSPLHF | TGTGCCAGCAGGACGGAACTAAATTCACCCCTCCACTTT | TRBV6-1 | NA | few | TRBJ1-6
CASSHGASGGAFF | TGTGCCAGCAGCCACGGGGCATCCGGAGGAGCTTTCTTT | TRBV6-2/TRBV6-3 | NA | NA | TRBJ1-1
CASSLEDSEKLFF | TGCGCCAGCAGCTTGGAGGACAGCGAAAAACTGTTTTTT | TRBV5-1 | NA | many | TRBJ1-4
CASSVAVGSTEAFF | TGCGCCAGCAGCGTCGCCGTGGGTAGTACTGAAGCTTTCTTT | TRBV5-1 | NA | once | TRBJ1-1
CASSRDRGMGTDTQYF | TGTGCCAGCAGTCGGGACAGGGGTATGGGCACAGATACGCAGTATTTT | TRBV28 | TRBD1 | NA | TRBJ2-3
CASSYSAGTGNTEAFF | TGTGCCAGCAGTTACTCGGCAGGGACAGGTAACACTGAAGCTTTCTTT | TRBV6-2/TRBV6-3 | TRBD1 | medium-sized | TRBJ1-1
CASSSLGSFFHEQYF | TGTGCCAGCAGCTCACTGGGATCTTTCTTTCACGAGCAGTACTTC | TRBV7-2 | NA | NA | TRBJ2-7
CASSSQGTSGQETQYF | TGTGCCAGTAGTTCCCAGGGGACTAGCGGCCAAGAGACCCAGTACTTC | TRBV19 | TRBD2 | many | TRBJ2-5
CASRREPNTGELFF | TGCGCCAGCAGGCGGGAGCCGAACACCGGGGAGCTGTTTTTT | TRBV10-2 | TRBD2 | NA | TRBJ2-2
CATSDLEGGVYGYTF | TGTGCCACCAGTGATTTGGAGGGGGGCGTCTATGGCTACACCTTC | TRBV24-1 | NA | few | TRBJ1-2
CASSSIRETGGNEQFF | TGTGCCAGCAGTTCTATCCGGGAGACGGGGGGCAATGAGCAGTTCTTC | TRBV6-2/TRBV6-3 | TRBD2 | many | TRBJ2-1
CASSSTVLATNEKLFF | TGTGCCAGCAGTAGTACGGTCCTAGCAACTAATGAAAAACTGTTTTTT | TRBV7-9 | NA | many | TRBJ1-4
CAWAGTGEGNEQFF | TGTGCCTGGGCCGGGACAGGGGAGGGGAATGAGCAGTTCTTC | TRBV30 | TRBD1 | NA | TRBJ2-1
CASSLRLTTYEQYF | TGCGCCAGCAGCCTGCGGCTCACCACCTACGAGCAGTACTTC | TRBV4-1 | NA | once | TRBJ2-7
CASRSDRGQPQHF | TGTGCCAGCCGCTCGGACAGGGGACAGCCCCAGCATTTT | TRBV6-1 | TRBD1 | NA | TRBJ1-5
CASSDHEDSPLHF | TGTGCCAGCAGTGATCACGAGGATTCACCCCTCCACTTT | TRBV6-1 | NA | NA | TRBJ1-6
CSAKATRDYEQYF | TGCAGTGCTAAGGCCACCCGGGACTACGAGCAGTACTTC | TRBV20-1 | NA | NA | TRBJ2-7
CASRKTSGSYEQYF | TGTGCCAGCAGAAAGACTAGCGGGAGTTACGAGCAGTACTTC | TRBV6-1 | TRBD2 | few | TRBJ2-7
CAWSVDGTNTGELFF | TGTGCCTGGAGTGTTGACGGTACCAACACCGGGGAGCTGTTTTTT | TRBV30 | NA | NA | TRBJ2-2
CASKGQGLNSNQPQHF | TGCGCCAGCAAAGGACAGGGGCTAAATAGCAATCAGCCCCAGCATTTT | TRBV10-1 | TRBD1 | medium-sized | TRBJ1-5
CASSETGYEQYF | TGCGCCAGCAGTGAGACCGGATACGAGCAGTACTTC | TRBV10-1 | NA | few | TRBJ2-7